The TCR beta chain described here comes from a study of cytomegalovirus exposure and HLA in healthy donors. Study information: A prior study identified just under 120 million unique TCR beta sequences from 150 million to 200 million T cells. Study-wide results and caveats: For most TCR beta V segments, an earlier analysis put the productive rate at about 87% or about 30% of the time. What TCR beta sequences reportedly achieved was accurate prediction of HLA-A and HLA-B alleles in most subjects. The study listed some 160 cytomegalovirus-associated TCR beta chains.

The CDR3 totals 14 residues. The germline V gene has CDR1 SNHLY and CDR2 FYNNEI. Trimming took off 5 bases at V and 6 bases at J, with 17 bases between the two ends. There are a few counts of this clone. The antigen is not known. With 60 Vbeta and 13 Jbeta primers, the PCR was carried out. The data were produced by immunoSEQ multiplex PCR, yet TCRdb's version contains in-frame clones alone and is incomplete. Found here are over 75,000 clones, around 67% of them singletons; the top ten hold 2% to 2.5%. The sequence was collected from a human donor in good health. The sequencing input was PBMCs. The chain joins TRBV2 to TRBJ2-7; weak D call: TRBD1 (6 bases). CDR3 amino acids: CASSRYRDTLEQYF. The CDR3 bases are TGTGCCAGCAGTAGGTACAGGGACACCCTCGAGCAGTACTTC.